Reported below is one T cell receptor beta chain. The germline V gene has CDR1 SGHRS and CDR2 YFSETQ. V lost 1 base and J lost 9, with 8 bases in between. This CDR3 has 13 residues. This specimen belongs to a study of blood T cell repertoires in COVID-19. Study overall: The United States, Italy and Spain supplied acute and convalescent COVID-19 samples.

Seattle patients were enrolled during active infection and followed longitudinally. Study processing details: Amplified reference gene primers provided the basis for estimating nucleated cell counts. Data came from immunoSEQ multiplex PCR; TCRdb stores just in-frame clones and leaves some out. The V and J calls and the clone size are those of that table, but D and trimming were determined from the DNA. Seen here are about 130,000 clones, 75% to 90% observed once, and the top ten hold around 4.2%. V gene TRBV5-1 combines with J gene TRBJ1-6; no definite D call. This receptor was obtained from a man aged 60-69 years with COVID-19, enrolled during active disease. Sequenced: peripheral blood. CDR3 nucleotides: TGCGCCAGCAGCTTGACTAAGAGTTCACCCCTCCACTTT. Its translation is CASSLTKSSPLHF.